This TCR beta chain was documented in a study of cytomegalovirus exposure and HLA in healthy donors. At the level of the study: An analysis done earlier identified 100 million to 140 million unique TCR beta sequences from about 179 million T cells.

The table lists this clone with a few counts. PCR employed 60 Vbeta and 13 Jbeta primers. Only in-frame clones appear in the TCRdb table, and some are missing; sequencing was by immunoSEQ multiplex PCR. The repertoire holds roughly 170,000 clones, around 83% seen once, with 1.5% to 2% in the top ten. Source material: PBMCs. The clonotype was recovered from a man between 50 and 59 years old in good health and CMV-seronegative.

CDR3 DNA sequence: TGTGCCAGCAGTCCTCAGGGGGAGCGAGGCTACACCTTC. It codes for CASSPQGERGYTF. V is TRBV6-5 and J is TRBJ1-2; 7 bases line up with TRBD1. This CDR3 is 13 amino acids long. CDR1 is MNHEY and CDR2 is SVGAGI in the germline V gene. V trimming: 5 bases; J trimming: 8 bases; junction bases outside the gene matches: 8.